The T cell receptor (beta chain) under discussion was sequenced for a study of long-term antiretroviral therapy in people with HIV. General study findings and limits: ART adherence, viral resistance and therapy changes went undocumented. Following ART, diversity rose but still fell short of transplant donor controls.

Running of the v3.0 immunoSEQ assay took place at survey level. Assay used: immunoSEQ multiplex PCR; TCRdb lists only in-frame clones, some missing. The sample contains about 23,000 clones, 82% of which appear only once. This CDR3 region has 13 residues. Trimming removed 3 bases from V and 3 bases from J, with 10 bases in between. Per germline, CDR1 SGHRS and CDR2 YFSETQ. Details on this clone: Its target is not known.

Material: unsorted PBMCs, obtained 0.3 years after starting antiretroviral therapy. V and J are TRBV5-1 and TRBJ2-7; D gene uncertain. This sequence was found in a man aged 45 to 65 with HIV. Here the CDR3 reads CASSSSELYEQYF. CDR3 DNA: TGCGCCAGCAGCTCGTCAGAACTCTACGAGCAGTACTTC.